Listed below are T cell receptor beta chains from one sample, sequenced in a study of T-cell reconstitution after alpha-beta-depleted transplantation in children. Each CDR3 protein gets one entry after TCRdb re-called the PCR reads with MiXCR. The table records some 590,000 distinct CDR3 sequences, about 11% of them present only once. The sample was PBMCs from the stem cell graft donor, taken from the stem cell graft. Receptors originate from a human donor who donated a stem cell graft to a child with acute myeloid leukemia. Each CDR3 is given with its conserved first and last residue.

>TRBV20-1|TRBJ2-1
CSASPGDEQFF
>TRBV6-1|TRBJ2-2
CASTRSGTGAPGELFF
>TRBV4-2|TRBJ2-5
CASSQVFGQGTEETQYF
>TRBV5-1|TRBJ2-1
CASSPGLAGYNEQFF
>TRBV29-1|TRBJ1-2
CSVDGGGGYTF
>TRBV20-1|TRBJ2-7
CSSGTSGSEQYF
>TRBV20-1|TRBJ2-7
CSARDQGEQYF
>TRBV14|TRBJ1-4
CASSQVRGSNEKLFF
>TRBV27|TRBJ2-7
CASTAARDEQYF
>TRBV6-1|TRBJ2-1
CASRGEGAGTYNEQFF
>TRBV5-5|TRBJ2-7
CASSLTPATGSSYEQYF
>TRBV5-1|TRBJ2-2
CASSLEQGNTGELFF
>TRBV20-1|TRBJ2-1
CSAPGSNYNEQFF
>TRBV7-9|TRBJ1-3
CASSLGHPTDTIYF
>TRBV20-1|TRBJ2-7
CSAREGIAGGPYEQYF
>TRBV3-1|TRBJ2-2
CASSHNRVRGTGELFF
>TRBV9|TRBJ2-1
CASSGWDGNYNEQFF
>TRBV12-3/TRBV12-4|TRBJ2-1
CASTSLAANNYNEQFF
>TRBV6-1|TRBJ2-3
CASNPPGNTDTQYF
>TRBV14|TRBJ1-2
CASSQRRSGYTF
>TRBV29-1|TRBJ1-1
CSLNRGNTEAFF
>TRBV7-2|TRBJ1-5
CASSTDGGDNQPQHF
>TRBV28|TRBJ2-3
CASSPTTSGLTDTQYF
>TRBV2|TRBJ2-7
CASRRDRGLAYEQYF
>TRBV29-1|TRBJ2-3
CSVDGGALAGGPDTQYF
>TRBV18|TRBJ2-7
CASSRGDPYEQYF
>TRBV30|TRBJ2-3
CAWSVGTSTDTQYF
>TRBV29-1|TRBJ2-1
CSVEGTPYNEQFF
>TRBV20-1|TRBJ1-6
CSARVPGTGESPLHF
>TRBV7-2|TRBJ2-1
CASSWRAGTEAYNEQFF
>TRBV7-9|TRBJ2-1
CASSPVSSGSGDEQFF
>TRBV29-1|TRBJ2-2
CSVVGYLNTGELFF
>TRBV7-2|TRBJ2-1
CASSEGLAGGNEQFF
>TRBV4-2|TRBJ2-3
CASSPPTSGSTDTQYF
>TRBV6-5|TRBJ2-5
CASSYSGQGALETQYF
>TRBV9|TRBJ1-2
CASSVARDTNYGYTF
>TRBV29-1|TRBJ1-1
CSVVISEAFF
>TRBV20-1|TRBJ2-6
CSAPWGDGANVLTF
>TRBV30|TRBJ1-1
CAWGGTAFEAFF
>TRBV29-1|TRBJ2-3
CSVAQGADTQYF
>TRBV7-2|TRBJ2-3
CASSLALAKGDTQYF
>TRBV9|TRBJ2-3
CASSVIAGAGDTQYF
>TRBV24-1|TRBJ2-1
CATSFPGTSGRTEQFF
>TRBV10-3|TRBJ1-1
CAISDLGTGETEAFF
>TRBV6-5|TRBJ1-1
CASARKGNTEAFF
>TRBV29-1|TRBJ1-5
CSDLDRVGHQPQHF
>TRBV20-1|TRBJ2-3
CSASLAGGPADTQYF